Below are 30 T cell receptor beta chains sequenced from a single sample in a study of blood T cell repertoires in COVID-19. Some clones are missing from TCRdb's copy, which holds only in-frame ones; the method was immunoSEQ multiplex PCR. The table records over 85,000 clones, approximately 80% of them present only once. The specimen sequenced was peripheral blood. The receptors come from a man aged 45 to 65 with acute or convalescent COVID-19.

This chain links TRBV28 with TRBJ2-3, with TRBD2 matching over 9 bases. The CDR3 spans 15 residues. V shed 4 bases, J shed 4 bases, and the junction held 6 bases outside the gene matches. CDR1 is MDHEN and CDR2 is SYDVKM in the germline V gene. The CDR3 sequence is CASSWVSSGADTQYF. The CDR3 region has the DNA TGTGCCAGCAGTTGGGTTTCTAGCGGGGCAGATACGCAGTATTTT.

The chain joins TRBV4-1 to TRBJ1-1; 7 bases map to TRBD1. CDR1 MGHRA and CDR2 YSYEKL come from the germline V gene. The CDR3 is 16 amino acids. V shed 0 bases, J shed 0 bases, and the junction held 4 bases outside the gene matches. This CDR3 reads CASSQDGDRVNTEAFF. CDR3 DNA sequence: TGCGCCAGCAGCCAAGATGGAGACAGGGTGAACACTGAAGCTTTCTTT.

V usage is TRBV9 and J usage is TRBJ2-7; the D gene is possibly TRBD2 (5 bases). Germline V gives CDR1 SGDLS, CDR2 YYNGEE. The CDR3 totals 13 residues. V was cut by 4 bases and J by 1 base, with 9 bases left in between. CDR3 loop: CASSMDFSYEQYF. The CDR3 nucleotides read TGTGCCAGCAGCATGGACTTTTCCTACGAGCAGTACTTC.

The chain combines TRBV6-6 with TRBJ1-5; D ambiguous. The CDR3 covers 15 residues. The germline V gene encodes CDR1 MNHNY and CDR2 SVGAGI (reference sequence). The V end lost 9 bases, the J end lost 0 bases, and 15 bases lay between the germline ends. CDR3 region: CASARVRDSNQPQHF. The DNA of the CDR3 is TGTGCCAGTGCGCGGGTTCGGGATAGCAATCAGCCCCAGCATTTT.

The V gene is TRBV12-3 or TRBV12-4, the J gene TRBJ2-5; 7 positions match TRBD1. The J segment lost 1 base and the V segment lost 5 bases, leaving 1 base of the junction unmatched. This CDR3 spans 13 amino acids. CDR3 sequence: CASSRQGQETQYF. CDR3 coding DNA: TGTGCCAGCAGTAGACAGGGCCAAGAGACCCAGTACTTC.

The chain employs TRBV2 and TRBJ1-2; perhaps TRBD1 as D (5 bases). The length of the CDR3 is 13 residues. With 3 bases removed from V and 8 bases from J, the gap between germline ends came to 13 bases. Per germline, CDR1 SNHLY and CDR2 FYNNEI. Here the CDR3 reads CASSEGGVDGYTF. The CDR3 nucleotides read TGTGCCAGCAGTGAGGGGGGTGTAGACGGCTACACCTTC. Full variable domain (remainder filled in from reference TRBV2 and TRBJ1-2): EPEVTQTPSHQVTQMGQEVILRCVPISNHLYFYWYRQILGQKVEFLVSFYNNEISEKSEIFDDQFSVERPDGSNFTLKIRSTKLEDSAMYFCASSEGGVDGYTFGSGTRLTVV.

The rearrangement links TRBV7-9 to TRBJ1-2; D gene unclear. CDR3 length: 12 amino acids. Trimming left V 0 bases short and J 7 bases short, with 6 bases between. Per germline, CDR1 SEHNR and CDR2 FQNEAQ (reference sequence). The DNA of the CDR3 is TGTGCCAGCAGCTTAGCGCCCGGTGGCTACACCTTC. Encoded protein: CASSLAPGGYTF.

The rearrangement joins TRBV10-3 to TRBJ1-5; 7 nucleotides align to TRBD1. The CDR3 covers 17 residues. Trimming at V came to 5 bases and at J to 0 bases, leaving 10 bases not matched to a gene. Germline V gives CDR1 ENHRY, CDR2 SYGVKD. In DNA, the CDR3 is TGTGCCATCAGTCAAGCACCGGGACAGTATAGCAATCAGCCCCAGCATTTT. The encoded protein is CAISQAPGQYSNQPQHF.

This clone was counted between two and nine times. The chain combines TRBV18 with TRBJ1-4, with 9 bases aligning to TRBD1. CDR3 size: 16 residues. Germline V gene sequence: CDR1 KGHSH, CDR2 LQKENI. V shed 3 bases, J shed 7 bases, and the junction held 9 bases outside the gene matches. CDR3 region: CASSPPTGGVGEKLFF. The CDR3 DNA reads as TGTGCCAGCTCACCTCCTACAGGGGGCGTGGGTGAAAAACTGTTTTTT.

This clone was observed once. The chain uses TRBV28 and TRBJ2-7, with 8 bases aligning to TRBD2. J lost 3 bases, V lost 6 bases, and 13 bases had no gene match. The V gene's germline CDR1 is MDHEN and CDR2 SYDVKM. This CDR3 region has 16 residues. CDR3 nucleotides: TGTGCCAGCAGGGGAAGCGCCGGGACTAGGGACTACGAGCAGTACTTC. This translates into CASRGSAGTRDYEQYF.

This clone came up a few times. The chain combines TRBV5-1 with TRBJ2-5; 10 positions agree with TRBD2. This CDR3 has 14 amino acids. Germline V CDR1 and CDR2: SGHRS, YFSETQ. V shed 3 bases and J 3 bases; nucleotides not matched to a gene: 2. The CDR3 loop reads CASSSGTSEETQYF. CDR3 DNA sequence: TGCGCCAGCAGCTCCGGGACTAGCGAAGAGACCCAGTACTTC. The full variable domain, with the rest looked up from reference TRBV5-1 and TRBJ2-5, is KAGVTQTPRYLIKTRGQQVTLSCSPISGHRSVSWYQQTPGQGLQFLFEYFSETQRNKGNFPGRFSGRQFSNSRSEMNVSTLELGDSALYLCASSSGTSEETQYFGPGTRLLVL.

This chain connects TRBV19 to TRBJ2-2; 8 bases are shared with TRBD2. Per the germline V gene, CDR1 is LNHDA and CDR2 is SQIVND (reference sequence). The CDR3 has 16 residues. Germline trimming cut 4 bases from V and 5 bases from J; bases unmatched to any gene: 9. The CDR3 loop is CASSTASGLVTGELFF. In nucleotides, the CDR3 is TGTGCCAGTAGTACCGCGTCGGGACTAGTGACCGGGGAGCTGTTTTTT.

The chain carries TRBV7-2 and TRBJ2-7, with 10 bases fitting TRBD1. Germline trimming cut 5 bases from V and 4 bases from J; bases unmatched to any gene: 8. From germline, CDR1 is SGHTA and CDR2 FQGNSA. The CDR3 totals 15 residues. CDR3 loop: CASSTRQGARYEQYF. The CDR3 DNA reads as TGTGCCAGCAGCACCAGACAGGGGGCGAGGTACGAGCAGTACTTC.

The V and J genes are TRBV19 and TRBJ2-1; 8 bases line up with TRBD2. The CDR3 loop spans 18 amino acids. Per germline, CDR1 LNHDA and CDR2 SQIVND (reference sequence). V lost 1 base to trimming and J lost 4 bases; unmatched junction nucleotides: 12. The CDR3: CASSIGAFVAGSYNEQFF. The CDR3 DNA reads as TGTGCCAGTAGTATAGGGGCCTTCGTAGCGGGAAGTTACAATGAGCAGTTCTTC. The whole variable domain, remainder taken from reference TRBV19 and TRBJ2-1, is DGGITQSPKYLFRKEGQNVTLSCEQNLNHDAMYWYRQDPGQGLRLIYYSQIVNDFQKGDIAEGYSVSREKKESFPLTVTSAQKNPTAFYLCASSIGAFVAGSYNEQFFGPGTRLTVL.

The chain has TRBV9 and TRBJ2-5; D is uncertain. Trimming shortened V by 1 base and J by 5 bases, and 18 bases separated the two germline ends. CDR1 is SGDLS, CDR2 YYNGEE, per germline. The CDR3 is 16 amino acids. CDR3 residues: CASSVSVEGVRETQYF. CDR3 nucleotide sequence: TGTGCCAGCAGCGTATCGGTGGAAGGAGTCCGGGAGACCCAGTACTTC.

The V call is TRBV3-1 (or the pseudogene TRBV3-2), the J call TRBJ1-5, with a possible D match to TRBD1 (5 bases). Germline V lookup: CDR1 LGHDT, CDR2 YNNKEL (reference sequence). Trimming shortened V by 1 base and J by 0 bases, and 22 bases separated the two germline ends. The CDR3 extends over 20 amino acids. The CDR3 DNA follows: TGTGCCAGCAGCCAAGTGTCCGGCCGGGGGAAGAATAATAGCAATCAGCCCCAGCATTTT. Translation gives CASSQVSGRGKNNSNQPQHF.

The chain has TRBV18 and TRBJ2-7, with D possibly TRBD2 on 6 matching bases. In germline, CDR1 is KGHSH, CDR2 LQKENI. Trimming removed 2 bases from V and 4 bases from J, with 15 bases in between. CDR3 length: 15 residues. CDR3 region: CASSPVPGDGYEQYF. The CDR3 DNA follows: TGTGCCAGCTCACCAGTTCCGGGAGATGGGTACGAGCAGTACTTC.

The V call is TRBV27, the J call TRBJ1-1; D is unresolved. CDR3 length equals 17 residues. Per the germline V gene, CDR1 is MNHEY and CDR2 is SMNVEV (reference sequence). V lost 3 bases to trimming and J lost 3 bases, with 20 bases between them. The CDR3 sequence: CASSFPPFEGRYTEAFF. For the CDR3, the DNA is TGTGCCAGCAGTTTTCCCCCGTTTGAGGGTCGGTACACTGAAGCTTTCTTT.

This clone has only a few counts. Germline and junction disagree at one end, which may indicate a read error. The rearrangement links TRBV4-1 to TRBJ2-2; 8 bases align to TRBD1. The CDR3 loop spans 15 amino acids. Per germline, CDR1 MGHRA and CDR2 YSYEKL. The CDR3 reads CASTPRTGNAGELFF. CDR3 DNA: TGCGCCAGCACCCCACGGACAGGGAACGCCGGGGAGCTGTTTTTT.

The CDR3 loop is CASRGGLGTEAFF. CDR3 DNA: TGTGCCAGCAGAGGGGGCTTGGGCACTGAAGCTTTCTTT. This chain uses TRBV6-5 with TRBJ1-1, with 7 bases aligning to TRBD1. The length of the CDR3 is 13 residues. The junction had 5 bases not matched to a gene; V was cut back by 6 bases and J by 4 bases. Germline V gene lookup returns CDR1 MNHEY and CDR2 SVGAGI.

The chain carries TRBV4-2 and TRBJ1-5; D is possibly TRBD1 (5 bases). There are 14 residues in the CDR3. Between the trimmed V and J ends, which lost 6 bases and 7 bases, there was a span of 16 bases. Per germline, CDR1 LGHNA and CDR2 YNFKEQ. The CDR3 bases are TGTGCCAGCAGTGCCGGACACTTAACCCAGCCCCAGCATTTT. It translates to CASSAGHLTQPQHF.

This chain uses TRBV7-2 with TRBJ1-5; weak D call: TRBD1 (5 bases). Between the trimmed V and J ends, which lost 1 base and 7 bases, there was a span of 14 bases. The germline gives CDR1 SGHTA, CDR2 FQGNSA. The CDR3 runs to 15 residues. Here the CDR3 reads CASSLDSGVGQPQHF. In nucleotides, the CDR3 is TGTGCCAGCAGCTTAGATTCGGGGGTCGGCCAGCCCCAGCATTTT.

The chain joins TRBV5-1 to TRBJ1-1; 8 positions match TRBD1. CDR1 and CDR2 from the germline V gene are SGHRS and YFSETQ. With V trimmed by 0 bases and J by 0 bases, 4 bases remained unmatched. This CDR3 comprises 16 residues. CDR3 loop: CASSLGQGLVNTEAFF. The CDR3 DNA reads as TGCGCCAGCAGCTTGGGACAGGGGCTCGTGAACACTGAAGCTTTCTTT.

The gene calls are TRBV5-1 and TRBJ1-1; D uncertain. This CDR3 region has 13 residues. With 2 bases removed from V and 7 bases from J, the gap between germline ends came to 12 bases. CDR1 SGHRS and CDR2 YFSETQ come from the germline V gene. CDR3 amino acids: CASSFMEVSEAFF. As DNA, the CDR3 is TGCGCCAGCAGCTTTATGGAGGTCAGTGAAGCTTTCTTT.

This sequence joins TRBV4-3 and TRBJ2-1; TRBD2 is a possible D gene (6 bases). The CDR3 contains 13 residues. CDR1 and CDR2 from the germline V gene are LGHNA and YSLEER. The V and J ends lost 1 base and 6 bases respectively, with 7 bases between them. The CDR3 spells CASSQGLVNEQFF. CDR3 DNA: TGCGCCAGCAGCCAAGGACTAGTCAATGAGCAGTTCTTC.

The J gene is TRBJ2-1, the V gene TRBV27; 11 bases match TRBD1. Unmatched junction bases numbered 9, after V lost 6 bases and J lost 8 bases. Germline CDR1 and CDR2: MNHEY and SMNVEV (reference sequence). The CDR3 runs 15 residues. The CDR3 nucleotides read TGTGCCAGCAGGCGGGCCGGGACAGGGGGAGATGAGCAGTTCTTC. Its translation: CASRRAGTGGDEQFF.

The chain links TRBV5-4 to TRBJ2-1, with 9 bases matching TRBD2. V gave up 4 bases and J gave up 7 bases; unmatched junction bases: 12. The CDR3 runs to 16 residues. The V gene's germline CDR1 is SGHNT and CDR2 YYREEE (reference sequence). The CDR3 bases are TGTGCCAGCAGCCCCTTAGGGGCGGGAGGGGGAAATGAGCAGTTCTTC. Its translation: CASSPLGAGGGNEQFF.

V gene TRBV12-5 combines with J gene TRBJ2-5; the D gene is possibly TRBD1 (5 bases). The CDR3 has 15 residues. V was shortened by 4 bases and J by 0 bases, with 12 bases between the two germline ends. The germline V gene has CDR1 LGHNT and CDR2 FRNRAP. In nucleotides, the CDR3 is TGTGCTAGTGGTTCCCATATAGGGGACCAAGAGACCCAGTACTTC. It codes for CASGSHIGDQETQYF.

The chain uses TRBV29-1 and TRBJ1-2, with D unresolved. V shed 2 bases and J shed 0 bases, with 13 bases lying between them. The CDR3 loop spans 15 amino acids. CDR1 SQVTM and CDR2 ANQGSEA come from the germline V gene. Here the CDR3 DNA reads TGCAGCGTTGAAAATATTGGTGCAGCTAACTATGGCTACACCTTC. Protein sequence: CSVENIGAANYGYTF.

V usage is TRBV28 and J usage is TRBJ2-3; 14 bases align to TRBD2. The germline V gene encodes CDR1 MDHEN and CDR2 SYDVKM. The CDR3 spans 21 residues. J lost 1 base, V lost 5 bases, and 17 bases had no gene match. CDR3 sequence: CASSPLNYPGLAGARTDTQYF. CDR3 nucleotide sequence: TGTGCCAGCAGTCCCCTAAATTATCCGGGACTAGCGGGAGCACGCACAGATACGCAGTATTTT. Variable domain in full (rest from reference TRBV28 and TRBJ2-3): DVKVTQSSRYLVKRTGEKVFLECVQDMDHENMFWYRQDPGLGLRLIYFSYDVKMKEKGDIPEGYSVSREKKERFSLILESASTNQTSMYLCASSPLNYPGLAGARTDTQYFGPGTRLTVL.